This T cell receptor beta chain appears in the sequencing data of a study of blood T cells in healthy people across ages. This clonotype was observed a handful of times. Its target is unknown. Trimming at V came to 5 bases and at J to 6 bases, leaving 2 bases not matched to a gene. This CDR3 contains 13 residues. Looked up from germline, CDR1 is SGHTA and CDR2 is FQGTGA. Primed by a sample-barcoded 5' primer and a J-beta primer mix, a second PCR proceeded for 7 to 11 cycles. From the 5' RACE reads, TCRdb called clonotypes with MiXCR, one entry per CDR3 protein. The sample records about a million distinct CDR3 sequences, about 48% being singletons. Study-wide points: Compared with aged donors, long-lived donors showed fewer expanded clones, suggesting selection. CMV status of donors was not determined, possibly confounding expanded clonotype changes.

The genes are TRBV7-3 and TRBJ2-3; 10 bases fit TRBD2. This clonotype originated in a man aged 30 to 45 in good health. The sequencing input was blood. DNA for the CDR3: TGTGCCAGCAGCACGACTAGCGGGGATACGCAGTATTTT. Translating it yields CASSTTSGDTQYF.